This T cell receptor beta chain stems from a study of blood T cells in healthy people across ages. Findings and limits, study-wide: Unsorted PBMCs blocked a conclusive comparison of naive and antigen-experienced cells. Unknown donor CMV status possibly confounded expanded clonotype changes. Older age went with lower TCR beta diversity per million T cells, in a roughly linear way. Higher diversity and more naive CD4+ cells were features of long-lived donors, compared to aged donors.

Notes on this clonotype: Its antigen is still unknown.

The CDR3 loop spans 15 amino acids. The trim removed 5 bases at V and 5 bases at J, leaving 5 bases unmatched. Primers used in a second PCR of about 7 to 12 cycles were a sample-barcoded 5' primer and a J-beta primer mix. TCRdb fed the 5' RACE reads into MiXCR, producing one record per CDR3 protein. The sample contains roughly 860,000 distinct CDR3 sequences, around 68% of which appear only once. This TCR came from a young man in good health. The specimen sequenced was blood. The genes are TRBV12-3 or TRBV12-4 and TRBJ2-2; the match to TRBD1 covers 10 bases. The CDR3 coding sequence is TGTGCCAGCAGTCCCGGGACAGGGGCTACCGGGGAGCTGTTTTTT. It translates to CASSPGTGATGELFF.